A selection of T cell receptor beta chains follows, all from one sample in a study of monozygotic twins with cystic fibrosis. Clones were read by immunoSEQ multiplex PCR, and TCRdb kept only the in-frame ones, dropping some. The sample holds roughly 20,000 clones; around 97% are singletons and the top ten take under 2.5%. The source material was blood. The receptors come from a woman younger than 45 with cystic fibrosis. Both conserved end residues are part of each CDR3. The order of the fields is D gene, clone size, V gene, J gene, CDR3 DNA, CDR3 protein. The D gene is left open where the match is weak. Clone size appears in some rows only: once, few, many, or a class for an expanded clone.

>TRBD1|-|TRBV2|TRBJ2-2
TGTGCCAGCAGCCGGGACAGGGGCCTGTCGAACACCGGGGAGCTGTTTTTT
CASSRDRGLSNTGELFF
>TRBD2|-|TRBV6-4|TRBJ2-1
TGTGCCAGCAGTGACGGGGCTAGCGGGGGTGTGGATGAGCAGTTCTTC
CASSDGASGGVDEQFF
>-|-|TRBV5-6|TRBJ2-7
TGTGCCAGCAGCTTCACATCCTACAGGGCCTTAGACTACGAGCAGTACTTC
CASSFTSYRALDYEQYF
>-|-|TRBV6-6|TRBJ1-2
TGTGCCAGCAGTTCGATAGACTATGGCTACACCTTC
CASSSIDYGYTF
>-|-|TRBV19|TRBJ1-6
TGTGCCAGTAGTACCCGGGACTCCCCTAATTCACCCCTCCACTTT
CASSTRDSPNSPLHF
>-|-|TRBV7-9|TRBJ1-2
TGTGCCAGCAGCTTAGCTAGGGATGGCTACACCTTC
CASSLARDGYTF
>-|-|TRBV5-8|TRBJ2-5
TGTGCCAGCAGCTTGGACAGGGCCTCGGAGACCCAGTACTTC
CASSLDRASETQYF
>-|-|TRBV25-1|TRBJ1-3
TGTGCCAGCAGTGAACCGACAGAACCCTCTGGAAACACCATATATTTT
CASSEPTEPSGNTIYF
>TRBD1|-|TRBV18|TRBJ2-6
TGTGCCAGCTCACCTCCGGGACAGAGCTCTGGGGCCAACGTCCTGACTTTC
CASSPPGQSSGANVLTF
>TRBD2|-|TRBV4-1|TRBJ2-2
TGCGCCAGCAGGCCCGGAAGAGGCCGACTAGCGGCCGGGGAGCTGTTTTTT
CASRPGRGRLAAGELFF
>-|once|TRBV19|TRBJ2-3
TGTGCCAGTTCGGGAGCAAGGGGCACAGATACGCAGTATTTT
CASSGARGTDTQYF